This T cell receptor beta chain appears in the sequencing data of a study of blood T cell repertoires in COVID-19. Study in general: Samples came from the United States, Italy and Spain, spanning acute and convalescent COVID-19. T cells, B-cell-depleted T cells, or PBMCs supplied cDNA or gDNA.

Germline-derived CDR1 and CDR2 are SGHRS and YFSETQ. The length of the CDR3 is 14 residues. V was pared by 5 bases and J by 7 bases, with 15 bases between. The Seattle patients joined while their infection was active and were tracked longitudinally afterward. Per the authors' pipeline: It was from reference gene primer amplification that nucleated cell counts were estimated. Only in-frame clones appear in the TCRdb table, and some are missing; sequencing was by immunoSEQ multiplex PCR. Clone size and the V and J calls come from that table; the DNA yielded D and trimming. This table holds about 420,000 clones, 70% to 90% found once.

The chain is built from TRBV5-1 and TRBJ1-4; perhaps TRBD1 as D (6 bases). The TCR was taken from a man between 18 and 29 years old with COVID-19, enrolled during active disease. Sequences were obtained from peripheral blood. This chain's CDR3 is CASSSGEGSEKLFF. The DNA of the CDR3 is TGCGCCAGCAGTTCAGGGGAGGGTAGTGAAAAACTGTTTTTT.